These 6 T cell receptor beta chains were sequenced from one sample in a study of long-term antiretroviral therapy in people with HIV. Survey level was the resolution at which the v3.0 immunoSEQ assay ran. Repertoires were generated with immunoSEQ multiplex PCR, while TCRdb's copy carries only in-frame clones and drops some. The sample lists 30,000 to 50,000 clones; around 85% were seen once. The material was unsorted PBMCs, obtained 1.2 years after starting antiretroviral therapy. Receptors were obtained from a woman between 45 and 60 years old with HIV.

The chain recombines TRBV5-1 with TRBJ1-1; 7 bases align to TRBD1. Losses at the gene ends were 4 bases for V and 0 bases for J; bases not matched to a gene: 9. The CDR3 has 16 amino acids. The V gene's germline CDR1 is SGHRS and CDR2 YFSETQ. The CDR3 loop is CASSVGQYRLNTEAFF. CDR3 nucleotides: TGCGCCAGCAGCGTGGGACAGTACCGCCTGAACACTGAAGCTTTCTTT.

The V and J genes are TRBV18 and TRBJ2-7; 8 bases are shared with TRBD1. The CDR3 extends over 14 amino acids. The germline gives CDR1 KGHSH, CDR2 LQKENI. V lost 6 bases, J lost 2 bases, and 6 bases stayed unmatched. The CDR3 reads CASSQGAQTYEQYF. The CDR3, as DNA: TGTGCCAGCTCGCAGGGGGCGCAGACCTACGAGCAGTACTTC. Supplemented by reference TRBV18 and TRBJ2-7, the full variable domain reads NAGVMQNPRHLVRRRGQEARLRCSPMKGHSHVYWYRQLPEEGLKFMVYLQKENIIDESGMPKERFSAEFPKEGPSILRIQQVVRGDSAAYFCASSQGAQTYEQYFGPGTRLTVT.

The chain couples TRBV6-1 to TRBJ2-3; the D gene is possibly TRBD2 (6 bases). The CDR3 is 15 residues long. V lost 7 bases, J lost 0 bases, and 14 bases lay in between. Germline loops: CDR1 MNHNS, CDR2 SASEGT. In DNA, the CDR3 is TGTGCCAGCAACCGGGAGTGGACCAGCACAGATACGCAGTATTTT. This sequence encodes CASNREWTSTDTQYF.

CDR3 residues: CASSLIVRRTGSQPMPYEQYF. For the CDR3, the DNA is TGTGCCAGCAGTTTAATTGTTCGTCGGACAGGGTCCCAACCAATGCCCTACGAGCAGTACTTC. The genes are TRBV28 and TRBJ2-7, with 8 nucleotides matching TRBD1. J lost 2 bases, V lost 2 bases, and 23 bases had no gene match. This CDR3 has 21 residues. In germline, CDR1 is MDHEN, CDR2 SYDVKM.

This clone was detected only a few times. Here the CDR3 DNA reads TGCGCCAGCAGCCAAGTGACGGTTAGCAATCAGCCCCAGCATTTT. Its translation: CASSQVTVSNQPQHF. The genes are TRBV4-1 and TRBJ1-5; no reliable D call. Germline V gene lookup returns CDR1 MGHRA and CDR2 YSYEKL. The ends were cut back, 1 base at V and 0 bases at J, with 7 bases in the middle. The CDR3 sequence is 15 residues long.

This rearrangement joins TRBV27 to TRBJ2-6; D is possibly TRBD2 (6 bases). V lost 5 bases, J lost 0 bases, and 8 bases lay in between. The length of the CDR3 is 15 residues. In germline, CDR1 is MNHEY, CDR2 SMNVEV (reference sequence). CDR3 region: CASSGGYSGANVLTF. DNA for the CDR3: TGTGCCAGCAGTGGGGGGTACTCTGGGGCCAACGTCCTGACTTTC.